This T cell receptor beta chain emerged from a study of CD8 T cells in Susac syndrome. Study conclusions and caveats: That the number of individuals in its TCR sequencing and HLA analysis was relatively small was acknowledged by the study.

About this clonotype itself: The antigen remains unidentified.

The RNA input was about 0.5 to 1 ug, and it was reverse transcribed with random hexamers. Amplification of TCR beta CDR3 by immunoSEQ multiplex PCR spanned 54 Vbeta and 13 Jbeta. TCRdb used MiXCR to reprocess the immunoSEQ multiplex PCR reads, holding one entry per CDR3 protein. Of hundreds of thousands of distinct CDR3 sequences in the sample, roughly 96% were seen once. Both CD4+ and CD8+ T cells were negatively isolated, and TEMRA cells underwent FACS enrichment. Sequencing was carried out using CD4+ T cells from PBMCs. The TCR sequence derives from a human donor with multiple sclerosis.

The CDR3 loop is CSARDPRRGEAEAFF. For the CDR3, the DNA is TGCAGTGCTAGAGACCCCCGCAGGGGGGAAGCTGAAGCTTTCTTT. The V gene is TRBV20-1, the J gene TRBJ1-1; 7 nucleotides line up with TRBD1. This CDR3 is built from 15 residues. The germline CDR1 and CDR2 sequences are DFQATT and SNEGSKA (reference sequence). Germline trimming cut 0 bases from V and 6 bases from J; bases unmatched to any gene: 10.